The entry below describes one T cell receptor (beta chain). Its specific antigen is unknown. The listed sequencing device is NextSeq 550. The Human TCR Profiling Kit (MiLaboratory) was used to make UMI-labeled 5' RACE TRB cDNA libraries. cDNA synthesis used the entire amount of extracted RNA, and PCR amplification then used the entire amount of cDNA produced. Libraries were prepared in parallel using an identical number of PCR cycles. The paper's data handling went like this. MIGEC and MiXCR extracted about 53,000 +/- 10,000 unique UMI-labeled TRB cDNA molecules per library, requiring at least two reads per UMI. On average, each library contained about 40,000 +/- 10,000 functional in-frame TRB CDR3 nucleotide clonotypes without stop codons. After each sample was downsampled to 5000 UMI-labeled TRB molecules, VDJtools was used to calculate diversity metrics such as normalized Shannon-Wiener and Chao1. VDJtools computed clonotype-size-weighted physicochemical properties of the central five CDR3 residues: interaction energy, strength, volume and Kidera factor 4. Once TCRdb had reprocessed the reads, it stored one entry per CDR3 protein sequence and supplied no DNA. The V and J calls and clone size are TCRdb's, not the authors'. This sample's table carries 130,000 to 150,000 distinct CDR3 sequences. Of the sample, over 0.25% falls within the top ten clones.

Taken from the germline V gene, the CDR1 and CDR2 loops are WSHSY and SAAADI. The CDR3 goes from the cysteine to the phenylalanine over 13 residues. No DNA is recorded. These data are taken from a study of CXCR3-negative and CXCR3-positive naive CD8 T cells (dated by TCRdb to the late 2010s). Regarding the research as a whole: In total, approximately 130 million TRB reads were obtained, or roughly 1.5 +/- 0.3 million reads per library. Naive subsets from 5 donors and memory cells from 3 donors were included in the TRBV-TRBJ cluster analysis. Diversity and physicochemical repertoire analyses covered approximately 10 donors pooled from two independent experiments.

For each CD8+ T cell subset, flow sorting was done in triplicate, and around 300,000 cells per subset went directly into RLT lysis buffer. To exclude memory contaminants, naive CD8+ T cells were stringently defined as CD45RO-CCR7+CD27+CD95-. Peripheral blood mononuclear cells were isolated from buffy coats by standard density gradient centrifugation. A FACSAria III was used to flow-sort naive CXCR3-negative and CXCR3-positive CD8+ T cells. Total RNA was extracted from sorted cells using an RNeasy Mini Kit. Here is what the overall study found, with its caveats: Similar TRBV-TRBJ usage was shown by naive CXCR3-negative and CXCR3-positive cells from the same donor, whereas distinct patterns were shown by memory cells. Freshly isolated PBMCs were used for most assays because CXCR3 expression partially decreased after cryopreservation. TRB CDR3s from CXCR3-positive naive cells showed higher hydrophobicity (lower Kidera factor 4), lower energy, and higher strength and volume indices than CXCR3-negative naive cells. Surface CD5, linked to self-reactivity in mice, was comparable between naive subsets; TCR interaction strength was therefore also inferred from TRB CDR3 physicochemical properties. Both naive subsets had comparably high repertoire diversity, while memory CD8+ T cells had much lower repertoire diversity.

The clonotype comes from a human donor in good health. Some clones in this sample may be carry-over from other donors' samples. Sequencing input: naive CXCR3+ CD8+ T cells from blood. In the paper's terms, the cell subset or site label means: CD45RO-CCR7+CD27+CD95- naive CD8+ T cells expressing CXCR3 (TNR3+). The chain was built from TRBV10-2 and TRBJ2-7; TCRdb outputs TRBD2, but without DNA this stays unchecked. The CDR3 is CASTSGTNYEQYF.